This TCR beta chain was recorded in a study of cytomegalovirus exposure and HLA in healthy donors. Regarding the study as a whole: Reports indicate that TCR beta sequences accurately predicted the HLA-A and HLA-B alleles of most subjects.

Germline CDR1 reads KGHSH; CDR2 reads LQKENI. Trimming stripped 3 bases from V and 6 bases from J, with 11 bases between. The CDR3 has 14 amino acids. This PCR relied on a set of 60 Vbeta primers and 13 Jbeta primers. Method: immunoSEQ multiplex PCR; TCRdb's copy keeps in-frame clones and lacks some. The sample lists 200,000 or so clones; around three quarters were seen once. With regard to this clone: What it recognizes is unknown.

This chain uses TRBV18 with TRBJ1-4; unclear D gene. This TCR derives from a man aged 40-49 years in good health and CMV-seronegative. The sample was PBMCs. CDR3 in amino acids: CASSPAGFDEKLFF. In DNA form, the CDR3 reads TGTGCCAGCTCACCTGCAGGCTTTGATGAAAAACTGTTTTTT.